The 8 T cell receptor beta chains below come from one sample, sequenced in a study of patients and donors after allogeneic stem cell transplantation. TCRdb re-called the RT-PCR reads through MiXCR, storing one row per CDR3 protein. The repertoire has hundreds of thousands of distinct CDR3 sequences, 16% of them found once; the top ten carry 7.2%. The sequencing sample was made of blood, either unsorted or a sorted T cell fraction (not recorded which). Receptors originate from a human donor who was either an allogeneic HSCT recipient or a stem cell or donor lymphocyte infusion donor (not recorded which). It is not recorded whose cells these are; they may come from a transplant donor.

This clonotype was counted between two and nine times. The CDR3 DNA follows: TGCAGTGCTAGAGATATGGGGGGCCAAGAGACCCAGTACTTC. It codes for CSARDMGGQETQYF. The rearrangement uses TRBV20-1 and TRBJ2-5; the D gene is possibly TRBD2 (6 bases). There are 14 residues in the CDR3. Germline CDR1 reads DFQATT; CDR2 reads SNEGSKA (reference sequence). V lost 0 bases, J lost 1 base, and 9 bases lay in between.

This clonotype was counted between two and nine times. The chain couples TRBV25-1 to TRBJ2-7; D unresolved. The CDR3 covers 12 residues. Germline-derived CDR1 and CDR2 are MGHDK and SYGVNS. The ends were cut back, 6 bases at V and 6 bases at J, with 12 bases in the middle. Here the CDR3 reads CASSPGGPEQYF. DNA for the CDR3: TGTGCCAGCAGCCCAGGTGGGCCCGAGCAGTACTTC.

This clonotype was detected only a few times. CDR3 residues: CASRLTVDSGNTIYF. CDR3 coding DNA: TGTGCCAGCAGACTAACCGTGGACAGCGGAAACACCATATATTTT. The chain carries TRBV3-1 and TRBJ1-3; D possibly corresponds to TRBD1 (6 bases). V dropped 6 bases and J dropped 4 bases, with 16 bases sitting between them. This CDR3 region has 15 residues. The germline V gene encodes CDR1 LGHDT and CDR2 YNNKEL (reference sequence).

This clonotype was picked up a small number of times. J is TRBJ2-3 and V is TRBV28, with 8 bases lining up with TRBD2. Germline CDR1 MDHEN, CDR2 SYDVKM. The CDR3 spans 15 residues. Trimming took 7 bases from V and 0 from J; bases not matched to a gene: 6. DNA for the CDR3: TGTGCCAGCATGAAAGGACTAGCTAGCACAGATACGCAGTATTTT. Residues: CASMKGLASTDTQYF.

This clonotype was detected ten times or more. This chain links TRBV15 with TRBJ2-3; 8 bases map to TRBD1. Germline trimming cut 3 bases from V and 0 bases from J; bases unmatched to any gene: 2. The length of the CDR3 is 15 residues. Per the germline V gene, CDR1 is LNHNV and CDR2 is YYDKDF (reference sequence). The CDR3 loop reads CATSSRDRSTDTQYF. In DNA, the CDR3 is TGTGCCACCAGCAGCCGGGACAGGAGCACAGATACGCAGTATTTT.

This clonotype occurred many times. The rearrangement links TRBV12-3 or TRBV12-4 to TRBJ1-1; D remains ambiguous. The V end lost 6 bases, the J end lost 4 bases, and 12 bases lay between the germline ends. The CDR3 totals 13 residues. The CDR3 DNA is TGTGCCAGCAGCCCCGTCATTGGCACTGAAGCTTTCTTT. This codes for CASSPVIGTEAFF.

The CDR3, as DNA: TGCAGCGTTGAGCAACAGAGGAACACCGGGGAGCTGTTTTTT. Amino acids: CSVEQQRNTGELFF. The genes are TRBV29-1 and TRBJ2-2; no reliable D call. CDR1 SQVTM and CDR2 ANQGSEA come from the germline V gene. Trimming took off 3 bases at V and 1 base at J, with 9 bases between the two ends. The CDR3 has 14 residues.

The chain employs TRBV6-1 and TRBJ2-5; D remains unclear. The CDR3 spans 15 residues. Germline assignment: CDR1 MNHNS and CDR2 SASEGT. With 6 bases removed from V and 5 bases from J, the gap between germline ends came to 19 bases. CDR3 residues: CASSPTRQATETQYF. Written as DNA, the CDR3 is TGTGCCAGCAGCCCTACTCGGCAGGCTACGGAGACCCAGTACTTC.